This paragraph covers one TCR beta chain sequence. The record originates from a study of blood T cell repertoires in COVID-19. Across the study: Samples of COVID-19 (acute and convalescent) were obtained from the United States, Italy and Spain. T cells, B-cell-depleted T cells, or PBMCs supplied cDNA or gDNA.

TCRdb's copy holds only in-frame clones and misses some; the assay was immunoSEQ multiplex PCR. The sample consists of more than 130,000 clones, around nine tenths of them appearing once. Sample: peripheral blood. This TCR derives from a middle-aged woman with acute or convalescent COVID-19.

The CDR3 DNA is TGTGCCATTCAGCGGGGGGATCCTAATGAAAAACTGTTTTTT. Protein product: CAIQRGDPNEKLFF. This chain connects TRBV28 to TRBJ1-4; TRBD1 is a possible D gene (5 bases). The V gene lost 10 bases and the J gene lost 3 bases, with 15 bases spanning the gap. Germline assignment: CDR1 MDHEN and CDR2 SYDVKM. The CDR3 contains 14 residues.